The clone carrying this TCR beta chain was detected ten times or more. Its specificity is unknown. This sample stems from a study of T-cell reconstitution after alpha-beta-depleted transplantation in children. Study-wide points: Expanded graft clones, several hundred of them, were reportedly the source of alpha-beta T cells about two months after transplant.

As it was prepared, the TCRbeta library received unique molecular identifiers. TCRdb ran MiXCR on the PCR reads and lists one entry per CDR3 protein. Of over 15,000 distinct CDR3 sequences listed, roughly 7.8% were seen once; the top ten hold 35% to 45%. The V end was cut by 0 bases, the J end by 7 bases, with 15 bases between. Germline assignment: CDR1 MNHEY and CDR2 SVGAGI. The CDR3 has 15 residues. The sequence derives from a boy younger than two who had a stem cell transplant for Wiskott-Aldrich syndrome, so the T cells may come from the graft donor. This sample comprised PBMCs, mostly from graft donor cells, obtained 60 days after TCRalphabeta/CD19-depleted stem cell transplant. The chain recombines TRBV6-5 with TRBJ1-2, with D possibly matching TRBD1 (5 bases). The CDR3 bases are TGTGCCAGCAGTTACTCGCCAGGGCTTCTTGGTGGCTACACCTTC. It codes for CASSYSPGLLGGYTF.